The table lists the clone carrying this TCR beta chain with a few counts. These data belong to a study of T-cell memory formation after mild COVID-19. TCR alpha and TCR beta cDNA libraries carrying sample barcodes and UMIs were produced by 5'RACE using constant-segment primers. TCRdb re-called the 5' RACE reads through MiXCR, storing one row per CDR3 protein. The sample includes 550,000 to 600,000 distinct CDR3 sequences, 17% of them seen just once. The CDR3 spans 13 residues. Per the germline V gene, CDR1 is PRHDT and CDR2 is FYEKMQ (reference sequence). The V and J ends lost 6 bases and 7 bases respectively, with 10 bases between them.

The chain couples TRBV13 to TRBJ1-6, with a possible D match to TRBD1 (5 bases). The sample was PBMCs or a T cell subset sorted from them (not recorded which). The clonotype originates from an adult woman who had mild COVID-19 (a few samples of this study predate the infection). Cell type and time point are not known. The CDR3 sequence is CASRRGVNSPLHF. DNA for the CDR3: TGTGCCAGCAGGCGGGGCGTAAATTCACCCCTCCACTTT. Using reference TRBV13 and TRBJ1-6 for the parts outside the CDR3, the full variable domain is AAGVIQSPRHLIKEKRETATLKCYPIPRHDTVYWYQQGPGQDPQFLISFYEKMQSDKGSIPDRFSAQQFSDYHSELNMSSLELGDSALYFCASRRGVNSPLHFGNGTRLTVT.